A selection of T cell receptor beta chains follows, all from one sample in a study of control samples from healthy donors and cancer patients. Only in-frame clones appear in the TCRdb table, and some are missing; sequencing was by immunoSEQ multiplex PCR. The sample records around 67,000 clones, about nine tenths being singletons. The sequenced material came from PBMCs. Receptors originate from a man in his sixties with colorectal cancer. Each CDR3 is given with its conserved first and last residue. D genes are given only for firm matches. Clone size appears in some rows only: once, few, many, or a class for an expanded clone.

TRBJ2-7,TRBV5-1,NA,TRBD2,TGCGCCAGCAGCCGGGAGGGCGGGAGCGGGGCCTACGAGCAGTACTTC,CASSREGGSGAYEQYF
TRBJ2-3,TRBV12-5,NA,NA,TGTGCTAGTGGTTTGGACGGACGCACAGATACGCAGTATTTT,CASGLDGRTDTQYF
TRBJ1-1,TRBV19,NA,TRBD1,TGTGCCAGTAGTTCTCAGGGGGCGGGTGAAGCTTTCTTT,CASSSQGAGEAFF
TRBJ1-5,TRBV12-3/TRBV12-4,NA,NA,TGTGCCAGCAGTTTAGGCGGAGGGCCCCAGCATTTT,CASSLGGGPQHF
TRBJ2-4,TRBV18,NA,TRBD1,TGTGCCAGCTCACCCGGACAGGCAAACATTCAGTACTTC,CASSPGQANIQYF
TRBJ2-5,TRBV30,few,NA,TGTGCCTGGAGTGTAGGATGGGGGCTTGGAGAGACCCAGTACTTC,CAWSVGWGLGETQYF
TRBJ2-1,TRBV27,NA,NA,TGTGCCAGCAGTTTAGGACAGAACAATGAGCAGTTCTTC,CASSLGQNNEQFF
TRBJ2-1,TRBV9,NA,TRBD2,TGTGCCAGCAGCGTAGTCCCAGCGGGGGGGAACAATGAGCAGTTCTTC,CASSVVPAGGNNEQFF
TRBJ1-6,TRBV5-8,NA,NA,TGTGCCAGCCCCAGACAGAGCTCCTATAATTCACCCCTCCACTTT,CASPRQSSYNSPLHF
TRBJ2-5,TRBV30,few,NA,TGTGCCTGGAGTGTTTTGGCAGGCCCCGGAGAGACCCAGTACTTC,CAWSVLAGPGETQYF
TRBJ2-7,TRBV5-1,NA,NA,TGCGCCAGCAGCTTTATCGAGAGGGGGACGCCCTACGAGCAGTACTTC,CASSFIERGTPYEQYF
TRBJ2-3,TRBV7-2,NA,TRBD2,TGTGCCAGCAGCTTGAGGGGACTAGCCGGCGATACGCAGTATTTT,CASSLRGLAGDTQYF
TRBJ2-3,TRBV3-1/TRBV3-2,NA,NA,TGTGCCAGCAGCCCCCATACAGATACGCAGTATTTT,CASSPHTDTQYF
TRBJ2-2,TRBV11-3,many,NA,TGTGCCAGCAGCTTAGCAGGGACCACCGGGGAGCTGTTTTTT,CASSLAGTTGELFF
TRBJ2-7,TRBV7-3,few,NA,TGTGCCAGCAGCTTAAAGGCGGGACTCGGCTACGAGCAGTACTTC,CASSLKAGLGYEQYF
TRBJ1-2,TRBV5-5,NA,NA,TGTGCCAGCAGCTTCGGGGAAGGCTATGGCTACACCTTC,CASSFGEGYGYTF
TRBJ2-7,TRBV19,NA,NA,TGTGCCAGTAGTATGTGGTTGGAAAGGAGTAAGTCGTACGAGCAGTACTTC,CASSMWLERSKSYEQYF
TRBJ1-6,TRBV15,once,NA,TGTGCCACCAGCAGGGACCCCGATAATTCACCCCTCCACTTT,CATSRDPDNSPLHF
TRBJ1-4,TRBV15,NA,TRBD1,TGTGCCACCAGCAGAGACGACAGGGAAAGAGAAAAACTGTTTTTT,CATSRDDREREKLFF
TRBJ1-1,TRBV7-3,NA,TRBD1,TGTGCCAGCAGCTCCGGGACAGTGAACACTGAAGCTTTCTTT,CASSSGTVNTEAFF
TRBJ1-1,TRBV10-3,once,NA,TGTGCCATCAGTGACAGGACCAACACTGAAGCTTTCTTT,CAISDRTNTEAFF
TRBJ2-2,TRBV4-3,NA,NA,TGCGCCAGCAGCCAAGAAAGAGACCTCACCGGGGAGCTGTTTTTT,CASSQERDLTGELFF
TRBJ1-1,TRBV7-9,NA,NA,TGTGCCAGCAGCTTAGGGGCGGGTACGAACACTGAAGCTTTCTTT,CASSLGAGTNTEAFF
TRBJ1-4,TRBV7-9,NA,TRBD1,TGTGCCAGCAGCTTAGGGACAGGGGGCAATAATGAAAAACTGTTTTTT,CASSLGTGGNNEKLFF
TRBJ2-5,TRBV11-3,NA,TRBD1,TGTGCCAGCAGCTTGGGGGACAGGAGATACCAAGAGACCCAGTACTTC,CASSLGDRRYQETQYF
TRBJ1-4,TRBV7-2,NA,NA,TGTGCCAGCAGCTTAGCGCGCCAGAACAATGAAAAACTGTTTTTT,CASSLARQNNEKLFF
TRBJ2-5,TRBV6-6,NA,TRBD2,TGTGCCAGCAGTTTGGCGGGGGGGCAAGAGACCCAGTACTTC,CASSLAGGQETQYF
TRBJ2-5,TRBV19,NA,TRBD2,TGTGCCAGTAGTATATTTGGGGAGGGGACTCAAGAGACCCAGTACTTC,CASSIFGEGTQETQYF
TRBJ2-3,TRBV5-1,NA,TRBD2,TGCGCCAGCGGACTAGCGGGGGCAATCCCAGATACGCAGTATTTT,CASGLAGAIPDTQYF
TRBJ2-2,TRBV21-1,NA,NA,TGTGCCAGCAGCAATTCTAGCTTTGCCGGGGAGCTGTTTTTT,CASSNSSFAGELFF
TRBJ2-5,TRBV6-5,NA,TRBD2,TGTGCCAGCAGTTACTTAGCGGGACAAGAGACCCAGTACTTC,CASSYLAGQETQYF
TRBJ2-1,TRBV7-2,NA,NA,TGTGCCAGCAGCTTAGCGGGGGCCCGGGATGAGCAGTTCTTC,CASSLAGARDEQFF
TRBJ1-6,TRBV6-4,NA,NA,TGTGCCAGCAGACGGGGCCGTAATTCACCCCTCCACTTT,CASRRGRNSPLHF
TRBJ1-6,TRBV19,NA,TRBD1,TGTGCCAGTAGTACAGACAGGGGGGCTAATTCACCCCTCCACTTT,CASSTDRGANSPLHF
TRBJ2-7,TRBV6-1,NA,TRBD2,TGTGCCAGTTCACGACTAGCGCCTTCCTACGAGCAGTACTTC,CASSRLAPSYEQYF
TRBJ2-3,TRBV5-4,NA,NA,TGTGCCAGCAGCTTGTATGTTGGCGATACGCAGTATTTT,CASSLYVGDTQYF
TRBJ1-1,TRBV11-1,NA,NA,TGTGCCAGCAGCACACAGGTGGATTACACTGAAGCTTTCTTT,CASSTQVDYTEAFF
TRBJ2-3,TRBV11-2,NA,TRBD1,TGTGCCAGCAGCTACCGGGACAGGAGCACAGATACGCAGTATTTT,CASSYRDRSTDTQYF
TRBJ2-3,TRBV2,NA,NA,TGTGCCGACACCCGGGACTTCGGGGTTTATACGCAGTATTTT,CADTRDFGVYTQYF
TRBJ2-7,TRBV18,once,TRBD2,TGTGCCAGTACCCCCCTCCTAGCGGGCTCCTACGAGCAGTACTTC,CASTPLLAGSYEQYF
TRBJ2-3,TRBV5-6,once,TRBD2,TGTGCCAGCACCTACCTAGCGGCAGATACGCAGTATTTT,CASTYLAADTQYF
TRBJ2-1,TRBV5-1,few,TRBD1,TGCGCCAGCAGGGAGGGACAGGGAGGGCTACAACGGGAGCAGTTCTTC,CASREGQGGLQREQFF
TRBJ2-7,TRBV18,once,NA,TGTGCCAGCTCACCATTGGTAGCTCCCACTAACGAGCAGTACTTC,CASSPLVAPTNEQYF
TRBJ2-5,TRBV5-1,NA,TRBD1,TGCGCCAGCAGCTTGGCCCCGGGACAGGGTGATGAGACCCAGTACTTC,CASSLAPGQGDETQYF
TRBJ1-1,TRBV27,NA,NA,TGTGCCAGCGCCCGAAGCTCTAGTCGGGGGAACACTGAAGCTTTCTTT,CASARSSSRGNTEAFF
TRBJ2-2,TRBV9,NA,NA,TGTGCCAGCAGCCAGTTTGTCCAGGTTGACACCGGGGAGCTGTTTTTT,CASSQFVQVDTGELFF
TRBJ1-6,TRBV3-1/TRBV3-2,few,NA,TGTGCCAGCAGCCAAGCCAGAGCGTCACCCCTCCACTTT,CASSQARASPLHF
TRBJ2-2,TRBV9,NA,NA,TGTGCCAGCAGCGTAGAGGCGCGGGAGCTGTTTTTT,CASSVEARELFF
TRBJ2-1,TRBV12-3/TRBV12-4,few,NA,TGTGCCAGCAGTTTGGGGGATGAGCAGTTCTTC,CASSLGDEQFF